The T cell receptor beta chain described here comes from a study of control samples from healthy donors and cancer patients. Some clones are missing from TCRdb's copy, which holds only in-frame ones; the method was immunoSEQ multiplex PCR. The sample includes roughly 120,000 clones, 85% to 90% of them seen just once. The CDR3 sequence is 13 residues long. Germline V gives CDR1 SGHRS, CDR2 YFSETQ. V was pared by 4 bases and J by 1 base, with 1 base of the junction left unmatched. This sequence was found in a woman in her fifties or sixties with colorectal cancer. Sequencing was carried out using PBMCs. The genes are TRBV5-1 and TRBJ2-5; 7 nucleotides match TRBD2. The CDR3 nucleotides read TGCGCCAGCAGCAGCGGGATCCAAGAGACCCAGTACTTC. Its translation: CASSSGIQETQYF.